Listed here are 13 T cell receptor beta chains from one sample, sequenced in a study of human T cells and chemical hapten exposure. Each CDR3 protein gets one entry after TCRdb re-called the RACE reads with MiXCR. The repertoire holds over 100,000 distinct CDR3 sequences, with 9% to 9.5% as singletons. Time point denoted: patch test 2, 6 weeks after DPC sensitization. The treatment was: therapeutic diphenylcyclopropenone sensitization with weekly scalp DPC. Sequencing was performed on whole blood, taken in connection with sensitization to the hapten diphenylcyclopropenone (DPC). The source is a woman in her thirties or forties with alopecia areata. Some clones in this sample may be carry-over from other donors' samples.

The V call is TRBV12-3 or TRBV12-4, the J call TRBJ1-5; D remains ambiguous. The V end lost 2 bases, the J end lost 1 base, and 9 bases lay between the germline ends. CDR3 size: 15 residues. For the CDR3, the DNA is TGTGCCAGCAGTTTAACGACAAGCAGCAATCAGCCCCAGCATTTT. This sequence encodes CASSLTTSSNQPQHF.

This clonotype was seen only a few times. The rearrangement links TRBV4-3 to TRBJ1-1; 8 bases agree with TRBD1. With V trimmed by 1 base and J by 3 bases, 10 bases remained unmatched. Germline assignment: CDR1 LGHNA and CDR2 YSLEER. The CDR3 sequence is 17 residues long. The CDR3 DNA follows: TGCGCCAGCAGCCAAGTGTACCTCCGGGACAGGTACACTGAAGCTTTCTTT. Translating it yields CASSQVYLRDRYTEAFF.

This chain joins TRBV5-1 and TRBJ2-7; D is tentatively TRBD1 or TRBD2 (5 bases each). Per germline, CDR1 SGHRS and CDR2 YFSETQ. The V gene lost 1 base and the J gene lost 3 bases, with 11 bases spanning the gap. The CDR3 is 14 residues long. The CDR3: CASSLYGADYEQYF. CDR3 sequence (DNA): TGCGCCAGCAGCTTGTACGGGGCCGACTACGAGCAGTACTTC.

The table lists this clonotype with many counts. This chain uses TRBV6-5 with TRBJ2-4; TRBD2 matches 7 bases. Germline trimming cut 2 bases from V and 3 bases from J; bases unmatched to any gene: 10. The germline V gene encodes CDR1 MNHEY and CDR2 SVGAGI. The length of the CDR3 is 17 residues. The CDR3 DNA reads TGTGCCAGCAGTTACCGAGGTTCCGGGGGGAGCAAAAACATTCAGTACTTC. Its translation: CASSYRGSGGSKNIQYF.

There are a few counts of this clonotype. The chain couples TRBV6-6 to TRBJ1-2; unclear D gene. The V gene lost 3 bases and the J gene lost 4 bases, with 15 bases spanning the gap. From germline, CDR1 is MNHNY and CDR2 SVGAGI (reference sequence). The CDR3 has 15 residues. The CDR3 DNA reads as TGTGCCAGCAGTTATTCGGAGGGAGGCGGCTATGGCTACACCTTC. This encodes CASSYSEGGGYGYTF.

Turning to this clonotype: This could be a read error, since a much larger clone is one nucleotide away. The chain combines TRBV27 with TRBJ2-1; 12 bases are a match to TRBD2. This CDR3 contains 15 residues. V lost 2 bases, J lost 5 bases, and 1 base stayed unmatched. Germline lookup yields CDR1 MNHEY and CDR2 SMNVEV (reference sequence). This chain's CDR3 is CASSLLAGGNNEQFF. CDR3 nucleotides: TGTGCCAGCAGTTTACTAGCGGGGGGGAACAATGAGCAGTTCTTC.

This clonotype was detected many times. The chain links TRBV5-1 to TRBJ1-1; D ambiguous. The CDR3 consists of 14 residues. V lost 1 base to trimming and J lost 0 bases, with 7 bases between them. The germline gives CDR1 SGHRS, CDR2 YFSETQ. CDR3 sequence: CASSLQQMNTEAFF. CDR3 nucleotides: TGCGCCAGCAGCTTGCAACAAATGAACACTGAAGCTTTCTTT. The complete variable domain, with remaining parts taken from reference TRBV5-1 and TRBJ1-1, reads KAGVTQTPRYLIKTRGQQVTLSCSPISGHRSVSWYQQTPGQGLQFLFEYFSETQRNKGNFPGRFSGRQFSNSRSEMNVSTLELGDSALYLCASSLQQMNTEAFFGQGTRLTVV.

On this clonotype itself: A much larger clone sits a single nucleotide away, making a read error possible. This chain connects TRBV6-7 to TRBJ1-2; unclear D gene. TRBV6-7 is an open reading frame whose function is uncertain. This CDR3 spans 13 amino acids. The CDR3 protein is CVSISRDGYGYTF. CDR3 bases: TGTGTCAGCATCTCTCGAGACGGCTATGGCTACACCTTC.

This clonotype occurred many times. V gene TRBV4-1 combines with J gene TRBJ1-2; D gene unclear. The germline V gene encodes CDR1 MGHRA and CDR2 YSYEKL. With 1 base removed from V and 5 bases from J, the gap between germline ends came to 11 bases. This CDR3 region has 14 residues. CDR3 DNA sequence: TGCGCCAGCAGCCAAGTAGGAGGGTCGTATGGCTACACCTTC. Translated: CASSQVGGSYGYTF.

This clonotype came up many times. The V and J genes are TRBV20-1 and TRBJ1-2, with D unclear. Trimming cost V 0 bases and J 2 bases, with 10 bases left between them. CDR3 length equals 14 residues. Germline V gives CDR1 DFQATT, CDR2 SNEGSKA (reference sequence). CDR3 in DNA: TGCAGTGCTAGAGATGGAACAGAGAACTATGGCTACACCTTC. Translating it yields CSARDGTENYGYTF.

This clonotype was observed many times. The chain combines TRBV29-1 with TRBJ1-2, with 9 bases aligning to TRBD1. J gave up 6 bases and V 4 bases, and 9 bases lay outside the gene matches. The CDR3 spans 14 residues. In germline, CDR1 is SQVTM, CDR2 ANQGSEA. The CDR3 is CSVGDRDLAHGYTF. CDR3 coding DNA: TGCAGCGTTGGGGACAGGGACTTGGCACATGGCTACACCTTC.

On this clonotype itself: A junction boundary mismatches the germline segment, possibly from a read error. The chain has TRBV6-5 and TRBJ1-1; 7 bases fit TRBD1. This CDR3 spans 18 amino acids. Germline CDR1 reads MNHEY; CDR2 reads SVGAGI. The DNA for the CDR3 is TGTACCAGCAGCCCCAATCGACAGGGTCGGCGCACGAACACTGAAGCTTTCTTT. This codes for CTSSPNRQGRRTNTEAFF.

This clonotype has a count of ten or more. This sequence joins TRBV6-2 or TRBV6-3 and TRBJ1-2, with TRBD1 as a possible D gene (6 bases). The V end was cut by 6 bases, the J end by 5 bases, with 10 bases between. Germline CDR1 reads MNHEY; CDR2 reads SVGEGT. The CDR3 covers 12 residues. DNA for the CDR3: TGTGCCAGCAGCTCGGGGGCGTATGGCTACACCTTC. Protein sequence: CASSSGAYGYTF.